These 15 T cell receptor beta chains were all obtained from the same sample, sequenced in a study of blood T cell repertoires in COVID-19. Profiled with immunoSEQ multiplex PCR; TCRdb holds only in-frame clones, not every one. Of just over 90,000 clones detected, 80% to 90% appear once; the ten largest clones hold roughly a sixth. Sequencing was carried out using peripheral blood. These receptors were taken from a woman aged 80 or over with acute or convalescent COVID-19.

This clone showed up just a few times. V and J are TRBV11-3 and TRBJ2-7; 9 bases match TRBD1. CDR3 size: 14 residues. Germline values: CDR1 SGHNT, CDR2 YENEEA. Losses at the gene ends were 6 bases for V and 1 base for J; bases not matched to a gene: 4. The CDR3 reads CASRLTGGSYEQYF. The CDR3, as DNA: TGTGCCAGCAGGTTGACAGGGGGGTCCTACGAGCAGTACTTC.

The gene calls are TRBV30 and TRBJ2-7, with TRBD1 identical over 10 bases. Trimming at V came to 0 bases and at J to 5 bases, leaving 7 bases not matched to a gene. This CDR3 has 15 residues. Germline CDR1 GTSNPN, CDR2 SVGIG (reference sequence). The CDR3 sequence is CAWSVSGTGAHEQYF. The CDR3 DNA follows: TGTGCCTGGAGTGTTTCCGGGACAGGGGCCCACGAGCAGTACTTC.

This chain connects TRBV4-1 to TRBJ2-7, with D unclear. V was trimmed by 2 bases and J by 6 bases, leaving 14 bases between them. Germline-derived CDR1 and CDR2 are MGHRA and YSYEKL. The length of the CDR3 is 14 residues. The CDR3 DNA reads TGCGCCAGCAGCCAAACACCTTTAGCCTCCGAGCAGTACTTC. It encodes CASSQTPLASEQYF.

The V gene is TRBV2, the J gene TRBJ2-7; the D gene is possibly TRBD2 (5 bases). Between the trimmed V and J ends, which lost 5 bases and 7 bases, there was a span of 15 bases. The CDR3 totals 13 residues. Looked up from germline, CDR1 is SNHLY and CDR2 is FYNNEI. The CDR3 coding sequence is TGTGCCAGCAGTTTTGATAGAGGGTGGGAGCAGTACTTC. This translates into CASSFDRGWEQYF.

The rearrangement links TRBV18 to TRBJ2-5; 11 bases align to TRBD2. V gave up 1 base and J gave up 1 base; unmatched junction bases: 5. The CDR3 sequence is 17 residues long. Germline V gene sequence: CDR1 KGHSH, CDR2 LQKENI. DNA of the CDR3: TGTGCCAGCTCACCACGGGGGCTAGCGGGGGGCCAAGAGACCCAGTACTTC. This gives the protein CASSPRGLAGGQETQYF.

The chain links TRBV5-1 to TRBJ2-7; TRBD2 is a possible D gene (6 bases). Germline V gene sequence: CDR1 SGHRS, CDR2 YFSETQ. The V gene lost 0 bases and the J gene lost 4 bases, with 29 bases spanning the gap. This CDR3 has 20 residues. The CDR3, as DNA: TGCGCCAGCAGCTTGGACCTCGGGGGTATTCAAACTCTCAGGCAATACGAGCAGTACTTC. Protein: CASSLDLGGIQTLRQYEQYF.

CDR3 residues: CASSPRYPAPDTSNYGYTF. The CDR3 DNA sequence: TGTGCCAGCAGCCCCCGTTATCCGGCTCCGGACACCTCTAACTATGGCTACACCTTC. The chain couples TRBV7-9 to TRBJ1-2; a possible D gene is TRBD1 (5 bases). V was cut by 5 bases and J by 0 bases, with 25 bases left in between. Germline V CDR1 and CDR2: SEHNR, FQNEAQ (reference sequence). The CDR3 sequence is 19 residues long.

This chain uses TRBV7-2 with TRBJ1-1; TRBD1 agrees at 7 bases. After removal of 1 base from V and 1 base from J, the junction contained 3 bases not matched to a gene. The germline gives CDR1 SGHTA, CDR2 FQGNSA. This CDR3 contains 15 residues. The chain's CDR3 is CASSLVSGGNTEAFF. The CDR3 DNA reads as TGTGCCAGCAGCTTAGTTTCAGGGGGGAACACTGAAGCTTTCTTT.

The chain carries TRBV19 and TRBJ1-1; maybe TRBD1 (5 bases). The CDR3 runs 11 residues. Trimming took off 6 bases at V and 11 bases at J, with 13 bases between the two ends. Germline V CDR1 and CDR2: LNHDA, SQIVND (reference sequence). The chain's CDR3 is CASRQAMLAFF. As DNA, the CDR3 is TGTGCCAGTAGACAGGCCATGTTGGCTTTCTTT.

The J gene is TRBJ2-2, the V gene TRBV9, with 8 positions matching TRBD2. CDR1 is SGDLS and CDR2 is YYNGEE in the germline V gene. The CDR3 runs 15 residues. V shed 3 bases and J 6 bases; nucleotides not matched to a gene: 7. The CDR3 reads CASSDAGGRSGELFF. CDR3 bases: TGTGCCAGCAGCGACGCGGGGGGAAGGTCCGGGGAGCTGTTTTTT.

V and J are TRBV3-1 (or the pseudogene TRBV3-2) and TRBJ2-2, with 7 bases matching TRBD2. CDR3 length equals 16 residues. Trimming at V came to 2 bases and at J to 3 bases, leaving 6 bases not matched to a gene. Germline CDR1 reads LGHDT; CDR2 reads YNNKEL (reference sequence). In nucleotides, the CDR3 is TGTGCCAGCAGCCAAAGGTCTAGCGGCTACACCGGGGAGCTGTTTTTT. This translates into CASSQRSSGYTGELFF.

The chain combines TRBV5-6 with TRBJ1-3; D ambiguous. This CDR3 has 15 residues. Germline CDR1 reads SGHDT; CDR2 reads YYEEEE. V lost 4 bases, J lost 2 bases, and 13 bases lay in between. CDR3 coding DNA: TGTGCCAGCAGCCCGTCAGGTCTTCCTGGAAACACCATATATTTT. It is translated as CASSPSGLPGNTIYF.

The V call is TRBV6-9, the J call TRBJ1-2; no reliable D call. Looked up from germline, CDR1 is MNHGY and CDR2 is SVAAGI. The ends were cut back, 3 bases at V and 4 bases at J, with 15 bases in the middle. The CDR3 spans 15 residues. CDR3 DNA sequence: TGTGCCAGCAGTTACGATCTCATGGGAGTCTATGGCTACACCTTC. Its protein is CASSYDLMGVYGYTF.

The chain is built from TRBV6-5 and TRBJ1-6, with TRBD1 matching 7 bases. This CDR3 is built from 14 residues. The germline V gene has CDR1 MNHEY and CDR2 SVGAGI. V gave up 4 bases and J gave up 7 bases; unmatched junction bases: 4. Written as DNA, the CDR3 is TGTGCCAGCAGTTTGACAGGGTTCAATTCACCCCTCCACTTT. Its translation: CASSLTGFNSPLHF.

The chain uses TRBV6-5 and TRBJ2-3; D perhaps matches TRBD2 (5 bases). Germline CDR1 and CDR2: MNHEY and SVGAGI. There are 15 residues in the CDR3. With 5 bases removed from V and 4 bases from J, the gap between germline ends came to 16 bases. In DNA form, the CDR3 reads TGTGCCAGCAGTCCCAGGTACTCGAGGGCAGATACGCAGTATTTT. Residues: CASSPRYSRADTQYF.